Sequencing of this T cell receptor beta chain was carried out in a study of early T cells in non-severe SARS-CoV-2 infection (dated by TCRdb to the early 2020s). General notes on the study: Because TCR sequencing was done on bulk RNA from unsorted whole blood, the alpha and beta chains could not be paired.

The study was a case-control design nested within a healthcare worker cohort in London, UK, with weekly nasopharyngeal swab PCR tests and blood sampling. Healthcare workers were recruited during the week of the UK lockdown, between 23 and 31 March 2020, and followed weekly for up to about 16 weeks. Receptors were amplified or captured by 5' RACE. TCRdb names NextSeq 500 as the instrument used. The TCR library protocol attached unique molecular identifiers to individual cDNA molecules to correct for sequencing error and PCR bias. Both TCR alpha and beta chains were sequenced, and tight co-correlation was observed between alpha and beta sequence abundances in each sample. The original pipeline was this. Decombinator V4 was used to annotate TCR sequences for V gene, J gene and CDR3. Expanded TCRs were defined as changing significantly between any two time points under a Poisson model with p below 0.0001. TCR abundances were normalised to the total number of TCRs sequenced in each sample and reported as counts per million. VDJdb, accessed 1 November 2021, was searched for CMV, EBV and SARS-CoV-2 annotated TCRs, excluding TCRs annotated for multiple antigens. TCRdb took the public reads, trimmed them with fastp at Q25, ran MiXCR for clone calling and kept in-frame beta chains. Entries are consolidated by CDR3 protein sequence, retaining the most common genes and DNA. TCRdb's processing, not the study's, gives the V and J calls here. The sample table holds some 21,000 distinct CDR3 sequences, of which 5% to 5.5% were seen once. The top ten clonotypes cover roughly a tenth of the sample.

This clonotype was found many times. Its antigen has not been determined. No base quality information exists; no much larger clone differs at one position. Study-level results and caveats: VDJdb matching was skewed toward anti-spike CD8 responses and likely underestimated virus-specific expansions by missing private and CD4 specificities.

The TCR sequence derives from an adult who was a healthcare worker with PCR-confirmed SARS-CoV-2 infection or an uninfected control (not recorded which). Sequencing was performed on whole blood.

The DNA reads TGTGCCACCAGGCGGGAACAGGGGTCGGGCACAGATACGCAGTATTTT. This encodes CATRREQGSGTDTQYF. The chain employs TRBV15 and TRBJ2-3; the best D guess is TRBD1, with 7 bases matching. The CDR3 numbers 16 residues from cysteine through phenylalanine. Just the 48-base CDR3 DNA is kept, in frame starting at base 1. V and J lose 6 bases and 1 base, and a span of 17 bases separates them. Per the germline V gene (reference sequence), LNHNV is the CDR1 and YYDKDF is the CDR2. With all but the CDR3 taken from the reference TRBV15 and TRBJ2-3 genes, the full variable domain is: DAMVIQNPRYQVTQFGKPVTLSCSQTLNHNVMYWYQQKSSQAPKLLFHYYDKDFNNEADTPDNFQSRRPNTSFCFLDIRSPGLGDTAMYLCATRREQGSGTDTQYFGPGTRLTVL.